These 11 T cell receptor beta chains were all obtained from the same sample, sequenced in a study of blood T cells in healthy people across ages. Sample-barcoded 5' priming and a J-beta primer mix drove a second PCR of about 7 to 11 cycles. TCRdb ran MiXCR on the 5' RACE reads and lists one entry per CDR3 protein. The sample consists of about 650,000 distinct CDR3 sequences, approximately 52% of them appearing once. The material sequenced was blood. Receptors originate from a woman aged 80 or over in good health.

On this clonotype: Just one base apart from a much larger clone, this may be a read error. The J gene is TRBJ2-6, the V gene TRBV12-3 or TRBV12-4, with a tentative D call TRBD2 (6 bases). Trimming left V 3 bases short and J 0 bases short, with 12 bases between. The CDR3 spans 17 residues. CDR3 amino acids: CASSLGGWVSGANVLTF. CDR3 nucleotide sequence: TGTGCCAGCAGTTTGGGAGGTTGGGTCTCTGGGGCCAACGTCCTGACTTTC.

CDR3 sequence: CASSSWTGGGEGYTF. CDR3 sequence (DNA): TGTGCCAGCAGTTCTTGGACAGGCGGAGGGGAAGGCTACACCTTC. V gene TRBV28 combines with J gene TRBJ1-2, with 7 bases aligning to TRBD1. The germline gives CDR1 MDHEN, CDR2 SYDVKM. Trimming removed 4 bases from V and 8 bases from J; junction bases left unmatched: 13. The CDR3 spans 15 residues.

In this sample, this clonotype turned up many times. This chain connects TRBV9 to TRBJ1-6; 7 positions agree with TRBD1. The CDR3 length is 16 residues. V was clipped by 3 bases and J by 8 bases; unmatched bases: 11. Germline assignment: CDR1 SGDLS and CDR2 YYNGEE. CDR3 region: CASSESTGSSYSPLHF. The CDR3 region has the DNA TGTGCCAGCAGCGAGTCGACAGGGAGTTCATATTCACCCCTCCACTTT. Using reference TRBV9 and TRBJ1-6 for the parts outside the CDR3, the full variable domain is DSGVTQTPKHLITATGQRVTLRCSPRSGDLSVYWYQQSLDQGLQFLIQYYNGEERAKGNILERFSAQQFPDLHSELNLSSLELGDSALYFCASSESTGSSYSPLHFGNGTRLTVT.

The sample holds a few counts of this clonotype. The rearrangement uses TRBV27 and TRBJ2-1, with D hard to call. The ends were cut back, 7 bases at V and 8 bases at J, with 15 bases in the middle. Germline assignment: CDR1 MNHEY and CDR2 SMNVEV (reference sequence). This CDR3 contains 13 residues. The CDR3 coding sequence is TGTGCCAGCAACGCGCGTGGAGCCTATGAGCAGTTCTTC. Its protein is CASNARGAYEQFF.

The CDR3 region is CASQTAGFSYNEQFF. In nucleotides, the CDR3 is TGTGCCAGTCAGACAGCCGGATTTTCCTACAATGAGCAGTTCTTC. The chain links TRBV28 to TRBJ2-1; tentative D call: TRBD1 (5 bases). CDR1 is MDHEN and CDR2 is SYDVKM in the germline V gene. Trimming pared 9 bases from V and 1 base from J, leaving 16 bases between. This CDR3 comprises 15 residues.

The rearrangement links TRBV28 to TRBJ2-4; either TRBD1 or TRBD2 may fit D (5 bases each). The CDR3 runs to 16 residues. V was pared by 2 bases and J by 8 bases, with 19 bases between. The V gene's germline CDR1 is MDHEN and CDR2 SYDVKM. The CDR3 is CASSLGALGERDIQYF. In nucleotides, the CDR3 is TGTGCCAGCAGTTTAGGGGCACTAGGAGAGAGGGACATTCAGTACTTC.

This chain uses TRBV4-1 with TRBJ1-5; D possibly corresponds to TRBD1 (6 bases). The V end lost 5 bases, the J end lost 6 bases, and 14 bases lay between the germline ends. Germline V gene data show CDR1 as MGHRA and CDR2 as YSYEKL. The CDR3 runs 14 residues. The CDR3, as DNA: TGCGCCAGCAGCGGCCACAGGGTAGGTCAGCCCCAGCATTTT. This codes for CASSGHRVGQPQHF.

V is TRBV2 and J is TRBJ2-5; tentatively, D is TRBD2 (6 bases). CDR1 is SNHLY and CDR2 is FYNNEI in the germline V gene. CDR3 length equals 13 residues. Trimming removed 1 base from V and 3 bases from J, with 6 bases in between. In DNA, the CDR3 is TGTGCCAGCAGTGAAGGGGGGGAAGAGACCCAGTACTTC. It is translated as CASSEGGEETQYF.

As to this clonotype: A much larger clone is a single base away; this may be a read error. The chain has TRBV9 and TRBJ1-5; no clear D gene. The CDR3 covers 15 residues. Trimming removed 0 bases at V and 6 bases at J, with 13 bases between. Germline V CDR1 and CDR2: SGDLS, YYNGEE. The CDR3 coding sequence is TGTGCCAGCAGCGTAGATTTTACGACGGTTCAGCCCCAGCATTTT. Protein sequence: CASSVDFTTVQPQHF.

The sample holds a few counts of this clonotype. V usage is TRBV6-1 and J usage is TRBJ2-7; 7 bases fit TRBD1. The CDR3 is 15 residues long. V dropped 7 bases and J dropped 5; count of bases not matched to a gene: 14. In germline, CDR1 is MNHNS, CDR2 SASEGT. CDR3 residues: CASTRPITGAHEQYF. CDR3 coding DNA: TGTGCCAGCACCAGACCCATCACAGGGGCCCACGAGCAGTACTTC.

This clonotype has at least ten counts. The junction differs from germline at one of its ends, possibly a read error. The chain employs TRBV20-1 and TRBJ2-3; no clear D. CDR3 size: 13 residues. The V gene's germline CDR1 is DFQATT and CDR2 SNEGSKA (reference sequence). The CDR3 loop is CSARGESTDTQYF. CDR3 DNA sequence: TGCAGTGCGAGAGGAGAAAGCACAGATACGCAGTATTTT.